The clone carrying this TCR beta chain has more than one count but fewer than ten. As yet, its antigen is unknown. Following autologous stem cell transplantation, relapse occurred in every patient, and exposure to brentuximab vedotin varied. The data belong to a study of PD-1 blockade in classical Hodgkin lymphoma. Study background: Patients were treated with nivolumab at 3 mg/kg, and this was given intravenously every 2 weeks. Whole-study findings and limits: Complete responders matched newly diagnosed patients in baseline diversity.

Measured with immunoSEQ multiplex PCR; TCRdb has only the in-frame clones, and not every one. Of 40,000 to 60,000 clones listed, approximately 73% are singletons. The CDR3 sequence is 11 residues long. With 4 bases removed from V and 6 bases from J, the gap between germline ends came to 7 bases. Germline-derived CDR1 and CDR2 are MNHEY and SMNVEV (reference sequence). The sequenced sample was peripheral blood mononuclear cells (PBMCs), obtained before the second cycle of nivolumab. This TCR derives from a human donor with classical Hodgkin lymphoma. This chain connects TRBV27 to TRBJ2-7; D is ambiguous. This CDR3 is CASSSALEQYF. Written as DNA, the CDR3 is TGTGCCAGCAGTTCAGCCCTCGAGCAGTACTTC.